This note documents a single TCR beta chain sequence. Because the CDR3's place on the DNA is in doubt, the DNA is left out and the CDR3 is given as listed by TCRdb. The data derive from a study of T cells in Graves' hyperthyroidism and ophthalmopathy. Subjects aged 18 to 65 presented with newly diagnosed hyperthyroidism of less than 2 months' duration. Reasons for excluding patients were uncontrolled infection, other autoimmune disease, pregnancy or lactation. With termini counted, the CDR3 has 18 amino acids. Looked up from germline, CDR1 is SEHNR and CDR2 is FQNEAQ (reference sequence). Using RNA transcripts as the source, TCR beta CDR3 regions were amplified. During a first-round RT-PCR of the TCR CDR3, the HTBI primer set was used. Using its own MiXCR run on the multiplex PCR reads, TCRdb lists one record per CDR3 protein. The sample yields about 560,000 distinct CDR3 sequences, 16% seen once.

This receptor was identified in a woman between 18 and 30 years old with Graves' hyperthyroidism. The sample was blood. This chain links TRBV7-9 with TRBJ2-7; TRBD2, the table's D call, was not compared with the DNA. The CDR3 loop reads CASSIYLCSVAGFYEQYF.